One and the same sample provided the 15 T cell receptor beta chains below, sequenced in a study of blood T cell repertoires in COVID-19. Libraries were prepared by immunoSEQ multiplex PCR; TCRdb keeps only in-frame clonotypes and omits some of them. The top ten clones hold 3.5% of a sample with around 60,000 clones, over 80% of them seen once. The sample taken for sequencing was peripheral blood. Source of these receptors: a woman older than 75 with acute or convalescent COVID-19.

The rearrangement uses TRBV4-3 and TRBJ1-1; TRBD1 might be the D (6 bases). Deletions cut 4 bases from V and 7 bases from J, with 19 bases between. From germline, CDR1 is LGHNA and CDR2 YSLEER. This CDR3 comprises 15 residues. The DNA of the CDR3 is TGCGCCAGCAGCCCCCGAACGGGGGGCTCCGATGAAGCTTTCTTT. Protein product: CASSPRTGGSDEAFF.

The CDR3 reads CASSQDWASGVSSYYNEQFF. The CDR3 DNA follows: TGCGCCAGCAGCCAAGATTGGGCTAGCGGGGTGTCGTCCTACTACAATGAGCAGTTCTTC. J is TRBJ2-1 and V is TRBV4-3; the match to TRBD2 covers 9 bases. This CDR3 comprises 20 residues. Per germline, CDR1 LGHNA and CDR2 YSLEER. J gave up 3 bases and V 0 bases, and 15 bases lay outside the gene matches.

The chain joins TRBV6-6 to TRBJ2-1; 10 bases match TRBD1. The V gene end was trimmed by 5 bases and the J gene end by 6 bases; junction bases not matched to a gene: 10. The CDR3 contains 16 residues. Germline V gives CDR1 MNHNY, CDR2 SVGAGI (reference sequence). CDR3 protein: CASSRNPGQGFNEQFF. CDR3 DNA sequence: TGTGCCAGCAGTCGAAACCCGGGACAGGGGTTCAATGAGCAGTTCTTC.

This clone was seen just once. The CDR3 region has the DNA TGTGCCAGCAGTTCCCTCCTCAGGGGGCGCAAGACAGATACGCAGTATTTT. As protein: CASSSLLRGRKTDTQYF. The V call is TRBV27, the J call TRBJ2-3; 8 bases align to TRBD1. The V and J ends lost 4 bases and 3 bases, in that order; junction bases with no gene match: 12. Per the germline V gene, CDR1 is MNHEY and CDR2 is SMNVEV (reference sequence). The CDR3 totals 17 residues.

This clone has only one observation. The rearrangement joins TRBV18 to TRBJ2-3, with 8 nucleotides matching TRBD2. Per germline, CDR1 KGHSH and CDR2 LQKENI. The V gene end was trimmed by 2 bases and the J gene end by 2 bases; junction bases not matched to a gene: 3. The CDR3 contains 15 residues. CDR3 amino acids: CASSPLRGDTDTQYF. DNA for the CDR3: TGTGCCAGCTCACCATTGCGGGGGGACACAGATACGCAGTATTTT.

Only a few counts were recorded for this clone. This chain links TRBV5-4 with TRBJ2-3, with 7 bases lining up with TRBD1. This CDR3 has 14 amino acids. J was trimmed by 2 bases and V by 5 bases; bases with no gene match: 5. CDR1 is SGHNT and CDR2 is YYREEE in the germline V gene (reference sequence). Written as DNA, the CDR3 is TGTGCCAGCAGGTTAGGACAGGACACAGATACGCAGTATTTT. Translating it yields CASRLGQDTDTQYF.

The chain joins TRBV5-1 to TRBJ2-7; 10 nucleotides match TRBD1. The CDR3 runs 15 residues. Germline trimming cut 4 bases from V and 5 bases from J; bases unmatched to any gene: 9. Per the germline V gene, CDR1 is SGHRS and CDR2 is YFSETQ. DNA of the CDR3: TGCGCCAGCAGCAGGACGGGACAGGGGTTCGACGAGCAGTACTTC. As protein: CASSRTGQGFDEQYF.

The DNA of the CDR3 is TGTGCCAGTAGTATTAAAGTCGGCGGTAACTATGGCTACACCTTC. Translating gives CASSIKVGGNYGYTF. The chain carries TRBV19 and TRBJ1-2; D is unresolved. This CDR3 is built from 15 residues. Looked up from germline, CDR1 is LNHDA and CDR2 is SQIVND (reference sequence). Between the trimmed V and J ends, which lost 3 bases and 1 base, there was a span of 12 bases.

The chain has TRBV2 and TRBJ2-7, with 7 bases matching TRBD1. CDR1 and CDR2 from the germline V gene are SNHLY and FYNNEI. V gave up 8 bases and J gave up 0 bases; unmatched junction bases: 7. This CDR3 spans 14 amino acids. For the CDR3, the DNA is TGTGCCAGCGACCGGGACAGCCTCTCCTACGAGCAGTACTTC. Encoded protein: CASDRDSLSYEQYF.

The rearrangement joins TRBV4-2 to TRBJ1-5; no firm D call. Germline lookup yields CDR1 LGHNA and CDR2 YNFKEQ. CDR3 length: 15 amino acids. V was shortened by 0 bases and J by 3 bases, with 9 bases between the two germline ends. The CDR3 reads CASSQERGHNQPQHF. The CDR3 DNA reads TGTGCCAGCAGCCAAGAAAGAGGCCACAATCAGCCCCAGCATTTT.

J is TRBJ2-2 and V is TRBV25-1, with a tentative D call TRBD2 (7 bases). V was pared by 3 bases and J by 5 bases, with 16 bases between. The CDR3 extends over 16 amino acids. Germline V lookup: CDR1 MGHDK, CDR2 SYGVNS. DNA for the CDR3: TGTGCCAGCAGTGAGGGGGGGGCAGGGCGAACCGGGGAGCTGTTTTTT. Amino acids: CASSEGGAGRTGELFF. Complete variable domain (other parts from reference TRBV25-1 and TRBJ2-2): EADIYQTPRYLVIGTGKKITLECSQTMGHDKMYWYQQDPGMELHLIHYSYGVNSTEKGDLSSESTVSRIRTEHFPLTLESARPSHTSQYLCASSEGGAGRTGELFFGEGSRLTVL.

The chain couples TRBV7-3 to TRBJ2-2; the match to TRBD1 covers 7 bases. Germline V gene lookup returns CDR1 SGHTA and CDR2 FQGTGA. The length of the CDR3 is 12 residues. Germline trimming cut 4 bases from V and 9 bases from J; bases unmatched to any gene: 2. The CDR3 region has the DNA TGTGCCAGCAGCTCGACAGGGAGGGAGCTGTTTTTT. Its translation is CASSSTGRELFF.

The chain recombines TRBV28 with TRBJ1-1, with 8 positions matching TRBD1. This CDR3 has 16 residues. Germline V lookup: CDR1 MDHEN, CDR2 SYDVKM. Losses at the gene ends were 4 bases for V and 4 bases for J; bases not matched to a gene: 11. In DNA, the CDR3 is TGTGCCAGCAGTTCAATTGGACAGGGTCGTGGCACTGAAGCTTTCTTT. Residues: CASSSIGQGRGTEAFF.

This clone was seen once. One end of the junction does not line up with germline, which may come from a read error. The genes are TRBV7-7 and TRBJ2-1, with TRBD1 matching 9 bases. CDR1 is SSHAT, CDR2 FNYEAQ, per germline (reference sequence). The CDR3 loop spans 15 amino acids. The CDR3 region has the DNA TGTGCTAGCAGCACCGGGACAGGGTTCTACAATGAGCAGTTCTTC. Translation gives CASSTGTGFYNEQFF.

This clone occurred a few times. The J gene is TRBJ1-5, the V gene TRBV30; the D is unclear. Trimming stripped 0 bases from V and 5 bases from J, with 8 bases between. The CDR3 has 13 residues. CDR1 is GTSNPN, CDR2 SVGIG, per germline (reference sequence). The CDR3 coding sequence is TGTGCCTGGAGTGTAGGAGGCGATCAGCCCCAGCATTTT. It yields the protein CAWSVGGDQPQHF.